By its share, the clone carrying this T cell receptor beta chain is medium-sized. Its antigen is not known. The V end lost 5 bases, the J end lost 6 bases, and 16 bases lay between the germline ends. The CDR3 is 14 amino acids. Germline lookup yields CDR1 MNHEY and CDR2 SMNVEV (reference sequence). Treatment defined: approximately nine-day PBMC culture with coronavirus spike peptide pools or control peptides (ViraFEST assay). Harvesting of the unexposed donor's CD4+ T cells predated the COVID-19 pandemic (2011-2018). This specimen belongs to a study of vaccination and CD4 T cells after COVID-19. Study background: Across the group, participants received two doses of either BNT162b2 or mRNA-1273 vaccine. Stimuli were overlapping spike peptide pools of SARS-CoV-2 and three common cold coronaviruses (HCoV-NL63, HCoV-OC43, HCoV-229E). Samples taken post-COVID came a median about 3 months after diagnosis, ranging from 35 to 161.

Scientists ran DNA taken from cultured CD4+ T cells through the Oncomine TCR Beta short-read assay for sequencing. MiXCR, applied by TCRdb to the PCR reads, yields one record per CDR3 protein. The sample carries some 7,000 distinct CDR3 sequences, roughly 40% recorded once. Whole-study findings and limits: A nonsignificant rise from roughly 21 to 40 was seen in the median number of SARS-CoV-2-reactive clonotypes.

Sequencing was carried out using CD4+ T cells from blood, cultured in vitro. The chain employs TRBV27 and TRBJ1-2; perhaps TRBD1 as D (5 bases). This receptor was identified in a human donor in good health. CDR3 sequence (DNA): TGTGCCAGCAGTCCTGAGACCGGGACGGATGGCTACACCTTC. This sequence encodes CASSPETGTDGYTF.